One and the same sample provided the 15 T cell receptor beta chains below, sequenced in a study of blood T cell repertoires in COVID-19. Libraries were prepared by immunoSEQ multiplex PCR; TCRdb keeps only in-frame clonotypes and omits some of them. Of around 150,000 clones in the sample, 80% to 90% were seen once. Sequenced sample: peripheral blood. These receptor sequences come from a woman aged 55-69 years with COVID-19, enrolled during active disease.

This rearrangement joins TRBV30 to TRBJ1-1, with D possibly matching TRBD1 (6 bases). The CDR3 is 13 amino acids. V was trimmed by 5 bases and J by 2 bases, leaving 12 bases between them. Germline V gene lookup returns CDR1 GTSNPN and CDR2 SVGIG (reference sequence). CDR3 residues: CAWGRGANTEAFF. For the CDR3, the DNA is TGTGCCTGGGGCAGGGGCGCTAACACTGAAGCTTTCTTT.

This chain's CDR3 is CASSVTSGPNTGELFF. For the CDR3, the DNA is TGCGCCAGCAGCGTTACTAGCGGGCCAAACACCGGGGAGCTGTTTTTT. V is TRBV5-1 and J is TRBJ2-2; the match to TRBD2 covers 9 bases. V lost 4 bases and J lost 2; bases outside the gene matches: 6. Germline CDR1 SGHRS, CDR2 YFSETQ. The length of the CDR3 is 16 residues.

The chain links TRBV6-1 to TRBJ2-5; D remains unclear. The CDR3 length is 13 residues. Trimming took 3 bases from V and 5 from J, leaving 10 bases between them. CDR1 and CDR2 from the germline V gene are MNHNS and SASEGT. The CDR3 is CASSEWAEETQYF. For the CDR3, the DNA is TGTGCCAGCAGTGAGTGGGCCGAGGAGACCCAGTACTTC.

The chain carries TRBV29-1 and TRBJ2-5; no firm D call. The germline V gene has CDR1 SQVTM and CDR2 ANQGSEA. The CDR3 contains 13 residues. V shed 4 bases and J shed 5 bases, with 14 bases lying between them. The CDR3 coding sequence is TGCAGCGTTGTGATTAGACTGTTGGAGACCCAGTACTTC. Amino acids: CSVVIRLLETQYF. Variable domain in full (rest from reference TRBV29-1 and TRBJ2-5): SAVISQKPSRDICQRGTSLTIQCQVDSQVTMMFWYRQQPGQSLTLIATANQGSEATYESGFVIDKFPISRPNLTFSTLTVSNMSPEDSSIYLCSVVIRLLETQYFGPGTRLLVL.

The chain uses TRBV5-1 and TRBJ1-1, with 7 bases fitting TRBD1. This CDR3 is built from 14 residues. CDR1 is SGHRS, CDR2 YFSETQ, per germline. J lost 2 bases, V lost 4 bases, and 5 bases had no gene match. The CDR3 spells CASSSGQANTEAFF. CDR3 nucleotide sequence: TGCGCCAGCAGCAGTGGACAGGCAAACACTGAAGCTTTCTTT.

The V and J genes are TRBV9 and TRBJ1-1; D gene unclear. CDR3 length: 15 residues. Germline lookup yields CDR1 SGDLS and CDR2 YYNGEE. The V gene lost 4 bases and the J gene lost 0 bases, with 13 bases spanning the gap. CDR3 loop: CASSSRVDLNTEAFF. Written as DNA, the CDR3 is TGTGCCAGCAGCTCTCGCGTCGACTTGAACACTGAAGCTTTCTTT.

DNA for the CDR3: TGTGCCAGCAGCTTAACTGAGGCCACTGAAGCTTTCTTT. It is translated as CASSLTEATEAFF. The V gene is TRBV7-3, the J gene TRBJ1-1, with no clear D. Trimming took off 0 bases at V and 4 bases at J, with 6 bases between the two ends. This CDR3 contains 13 residues. Germline CDR1 SGHTA, CDR2 FQGTGA. The complete variable domain, with remaining parts taken from reference TRBV7-3 and TRBJ1-1, reads GAGVSQTPSNKVTEKGKYVELRCDPISGHTALYWYRQSLGQGPEFLIYFQGTGAADDSGLPNDRFFAVRPEGSVSTLKIQRTERGDSAVYLCASSLTEATEAFFGQGTRLTVV.

A note on this clone: The sample contains more than one DNA sequence encoding this CDR3. The V call is TRBV27, the J call TRBJ1-2, with a tentative D call TRBD1 (5 bases). CDR3 length: 13 amino acids. V shed 6 bases and J shed 4 bases, with 12 bases lying between them. CDR1 MNHEY and CDR2 SMNVEV come from the germline V gene (reference sequence). In DNA form, the CDR3 reads TGTGCCAGCAGGAGGCAGGGCGGCTATGGCTACACCTTC. Translating gives CASRRQGGYGYTF.

This chain links TRBV7-3 with TRBJ1-2; the D is unclear. The CDR3 contains 13 residues. From germline, CDR1 is SGHTA and CDR2 FQGTGA. V dropped 5 bases and J dropped 8 bases, with 15 bases sitting between them. CDR3 protein: CASSRTPDGGYTF. In nucleotides, the CDR3 is TGTGCCAGCAGCAGGACTCCCGACGGCGGCTACACCTTC. The full variable domain, rest sourced from reference TRBV7-3 and TRBJ1-2, is GAGVSQTPSNKVTEKGKYVELRCDPISGHTALYWYRQSLGQGPEFLIYFQGTGAADDSGLPNDRFFAVRPEGSVSTLKIQRTERGDSAVYLCASSRTPDGGYTFGSGTRLTVV.

The chain uses TRBV7-2 and TRBJ2-1, with D possibly matching TRBD2 (6 bases). The CDR3 is made up of 15 amino acids. Trimming removed 4 bases from V and 5 bases from J, with 15 bases in between. Germline V CDR1 and CDR2: SGHTA, FQGNSA. The CDR3 sequence: CASSSPGVRNNEQFF. The CDR3, as DNA: TGTGCCAGCAGCTCCCCGGGAGTCAGAAACAATGAGCAGTTCTTC.

The chain carries TRBV4-1 and TRBJ2-1; 7 nucleotides match TRBD1. CDR1 is MGHRA, CDR2 YSYEKL, per germline. The CDR3 consists of 16 residues. The trim removed 0 bases at V and 5 bases at J, leaving 7 bases unmatched. CDR3 in DNA: TGCGCCAGCAGCCAAGAATCGACAGGGATGAACAATGAGCAGTTCTTC. Its translation: CASSQESTGMNNEQFF.

V usage is TRBV6-5 and J usage is TRBJ1-3; D unclear. The germline V gene has CDR1 MNHEY and CDR2 SVGAGI. The CDR3 covers 15 residues. The germline V and J ends were trimmed by 0 bases and 2 bases, with 8 bases remaining between them. The CDR3 nucleotides are TGTGCCAGCAGTTACTCTGGCTCTGCTGGAAACACCATATATTTT. Translation gives CASSYSGSAGNTIYF.

This clone appeared a few times. The rearrangement links TRBV28 to TRBJ1-1; 7 bases align to TRBD1. The CDR3 loop spans 17 amino acids. CDR1 and CDR2 from the germline V gene are MDHEN and SYDVKM. J gave up 5 bases and V 2 bases, and 14 bases lay outside the gene matches. DNA of the CDR3: TGTGCCAGCAGTTTAATTGGGACAGTCAGGGGGTGGACTGAAGCTTTCTTT. Translation gives CASSLIGTVRGWTEAFF.

The chain joins TRBV9 to TRBJ1-6; no clear D gene. The CDR3 sequence is 15 residues long. V lost 0 bases to trimming and J lost 7 bases, with 11 bases between them. Germline CDR1 SGDLS, CDR2 YYNGEE. CDR3 protein: CASSVGIELNSPLHF. The CDR3 DNA reads TGTGCCAGCAGCGTAGGAATAGAGCTGAATTCACCCCTCCACTTT.

Comment on this clone: Additional DNA sequences in this sample encode the identical CDR3. CDR3 bases: TGTGCCGCCGGGGGGGTGAACACTGAAGCTTTCTTT. The encoded protein is CAAGGVNTEAFF. The chain is built from TRBV19 and TRBJ1-1; D is perhaps TRBD1 (5 bases). The CDR3 is 12 residues long. Germline CDR1 is LNHDA and CDR2 is SQIVND (reference sequence). V was trimmed by 11 bases and J by 0 bases, leaving 10 bases between them.